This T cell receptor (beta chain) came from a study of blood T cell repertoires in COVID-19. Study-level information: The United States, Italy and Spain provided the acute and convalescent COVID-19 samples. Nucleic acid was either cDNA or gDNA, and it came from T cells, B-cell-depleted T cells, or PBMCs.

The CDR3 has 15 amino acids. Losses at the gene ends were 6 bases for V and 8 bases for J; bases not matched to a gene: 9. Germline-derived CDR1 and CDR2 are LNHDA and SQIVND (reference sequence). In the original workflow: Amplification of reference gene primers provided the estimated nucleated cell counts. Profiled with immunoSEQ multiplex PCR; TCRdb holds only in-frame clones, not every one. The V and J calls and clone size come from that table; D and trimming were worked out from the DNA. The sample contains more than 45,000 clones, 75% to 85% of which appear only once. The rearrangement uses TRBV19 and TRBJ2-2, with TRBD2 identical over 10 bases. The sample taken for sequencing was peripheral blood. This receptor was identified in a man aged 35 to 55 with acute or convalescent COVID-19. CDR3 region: CASRGLAGVSGELFF. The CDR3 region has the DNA TGTGCCAGTAGAGGGCTAGCGGGAGTATCTGGGGAGCTGTTTTTT.